The source of this T cell receptor beta chain is a study of cytomegalovirus exposure and HLA in healthy donors. CDR3 size: 13 residues. V dropped 1 base and J dropped 6; count of bases not matched to a gene: 2. From germline, CDR1 is SQVTM and CDR2 ANQGSEA. PCR was performed using 60 Vbeta and 13 Jbeta primers. Sequencing used immunoSEQ multiplex PCR; TCRdb keeps in-frame clones, though not all of them. The table lists fewer than 250,000 clones, roughly 80% of them singletons, with 3.1% in the top ten. The study's findings and limits: Association of a missense DCLRE1C variant with TCR beta V- and J-gene trimming was reported in a later analysis. Analysis performed later found approximately 17,000 TCR beta sequences associated with HLA alleles at 0.05 false discovery rate. Being productive about 87% or about 30% of the time was typical of most TCR beta V segments in an earlier analysis. There were a few CMV-associated chains whose specificity for CMV antigens was confirmed in vitro.

This clone was detected a few times. Its matching antigen is unknown. Sequencing was carried out using PBMCs. The source is a woman aged 30 to 39 in good health and CMV-seropositive. The chain employs TRBV29-1 and TRBJ2-5; 10 bases map to TRBD1. The CDR3, as DNA: TGCAGCGTTGAAGGGGACAGGGGTCAGACCCAGTACTTC. Translating gives CSVEGDRGQTQYF.